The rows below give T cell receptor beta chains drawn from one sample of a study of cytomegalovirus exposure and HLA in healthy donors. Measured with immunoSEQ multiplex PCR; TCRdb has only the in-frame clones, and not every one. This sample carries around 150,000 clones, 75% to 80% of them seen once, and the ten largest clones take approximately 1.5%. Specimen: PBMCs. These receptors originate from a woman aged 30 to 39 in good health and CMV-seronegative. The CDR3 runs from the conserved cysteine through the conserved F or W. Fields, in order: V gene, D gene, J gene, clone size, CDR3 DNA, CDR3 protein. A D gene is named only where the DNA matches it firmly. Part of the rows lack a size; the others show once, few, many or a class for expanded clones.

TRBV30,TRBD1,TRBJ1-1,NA,TGTGCCTGGGTAACAAATCCGGGACAGGGGGCGGAAGCTTTCTTT,CAWVTNPGQGAEAFF
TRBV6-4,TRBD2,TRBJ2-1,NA,TGTGCCAGCAGTGTTAGCGGGGGGGCCGCAACTGAGCAGTTCTTC,CASSVSGGAATEQFF
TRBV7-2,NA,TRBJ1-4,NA,TGTGCCAGCAGCTTAGGTGGCGGGACGGTACGTGAAAAACTGTTTTTT,CASSLGGGTVREKLFF
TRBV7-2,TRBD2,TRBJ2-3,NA,TGTGCCAGCAGCTTTACTAGCGGGGGGGATACGCAGTATTTT,CASSFTSGGDTQYF
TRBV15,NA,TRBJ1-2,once,TGTGCCACCAGCAGACCAGACACCGCCGCTGGCTACACCTTC,CATSRPDTAAGYTF
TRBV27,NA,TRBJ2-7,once,TGTGCCAGCAGTTTAGGGGGCGGGGGCGCCGCCGAGCAGTACTTC,CASSLGGGGAAEQYF
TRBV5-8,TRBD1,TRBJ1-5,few,TGTGCCAGCAGCCCTGGACAGGGAGGTCGGAATCAGCCCCAGCATTTT,CASSPGQGGRNQPQHF
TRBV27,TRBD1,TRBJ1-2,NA,TGTGCCAGCAGTGCCCGACAGGGGTTAGAGGGCTACACCTTC,CASSARQGLEGYTF
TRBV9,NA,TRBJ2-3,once,TGTGCCAGCAGAGCTACAGGGTTGAGCACAGATACGCAGTATTTT,CASRATGLSTDTQYF
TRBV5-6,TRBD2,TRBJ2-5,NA,TGTGCCAGCAGCGGGACTATTCAAGAGACCCAGTACTTC,CASSGTIQETQYF
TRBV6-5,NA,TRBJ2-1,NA,TGTGCCAGCAGTTACTCGGAGGGGGCGGCCTACAATGAGCAGTTCTTC,CASSYSEGAAYNEQFF